This record looks at one T cell receptor (beta chain) sequence and its context. The data were taken from a study of OX40 agonist ivuxolimab in advanced cancers. At the level of the study: Patients received ivuxolimab, an agonistic anti-OX40 (CD134) antibody. Across the patients, intravenous ivuxolimab was delivered every 2 weeks at 0.01 to 10 mg/kg.

The V end was cut by 7 bases, the J end by 5 bases, with 14 bases between. The CDR3 spans 13 residues. CDR1 and CDR2 (germline): MNHNS, SASEGT. TCRdb keeps only in-frame clones here, not all; method: immunoSEQ multiplex PCR. The sample carries about 84,000 clones, approximately 95% recorded once. The V gene is TRBV6-1, the J gene TRBJ2-5; D is perhaps TRBD2 (5 bases). Sequenced material: CD4+ or CD8+ T cells sorted from blood, taken in a trial of the OX40 agonist ivuxolimab. This sequence was found in an adult with an advanced solid tumor such as melanoma, head and neck, liver or kidney cancer. The CDR3 is CASMRSRGETQYF. As DNA, the CDR3 is TGTGCCAGCATGAGGAGCCGCGGGGAGACCCAGTACTTC.